This T cell receptor beta chain originates from a study of blood T cells in healthy people across ages. Broader study findings: Significant beta diversity loss was already apparent by age roughly 40, declining roughly linearly. Higher diversity, along with more naive CD4+ cells, distinguished long-lived donors from aged donors. A conclusive naive versus antigen-experienced comparison was prevented by the unsorted PBMCs.

This CDR3 spans 14 amino acids. V shed 5 bases and J shed 6 bases, with 19 bases lying between them. Looked up from germline, CDR1 is SQVTM and CDR2 is ANQGSEA. Using a J-beta primer mix together with a sample-barcoded 5' primer, a second PCR was run for roughly 7 to 12 cycles. TCRdb recomputed calls from the 5' RACE reads with MiXCR, one row per CDR3 protein. The data show under 2 million distinct CDR3 sequences, roughly 30% seen once. The sample holds many counts of this clonotype. Its antigen is undetermined. Sequenced sample: blood. The V gene is TRBV29-1, the J gene TRBJ2-5, with a tentative D call TRBD1 (6 bases). This TCR came from a woman in her twenties or thirties in good health. In nucleotides, the CDR3 is TGCAGCGTTCCAGGGGCTTGGGAGTACCAGACCCAGTACTTC. It specifies CSVPGAWEYQTQYF.